The rows below give T cell receptor beta chains drawn from one sample of a study of naive and memory T cell subsets. TCRdb used MiXCR to reprocess the 5' RACE reads, holding one entry per CDR3 protein. The sample records about 62,000 distinct CDR3 sequences, less than 10% being singletons. These receptors all come from a female donor in good health. Each CDR3 is given with its conserved first and last residue. A D gene is named only where the DNA matches it firmly. Expanded clones get a size class; other rows say once, few or many, or leave the size out.

J gene	D gene	clone size	V gene	CDR3 protein	CDR3 DNA
TRBJ2-6	-	-	TRBV6-1	CASSEKPRGANVLTF	TGTGCCAGCAGTGAAAAGCCGCGCGGGGCCAACGTCCTGACTTTC
TRBJ2-3	TRBD2	few	TRBV7-8	CASSLKGTSGNTQYF	TGTGCCAGCAGCTTAAAAGGGACTAGCGGAAATACGCAGTATTTT
TRBJ2-5	-	-	TRBV7-6	CASSLGQNQETQYF	TGTGCCAGCAGCTTAGGGCAGAACCAAGAGACCCAGTACTTC
TRBJ2-7	TRBD2	many	TRBV29-1	CSVIAGVDYEQYF	TGCAGCGTTATAGCGGGAGTCGACTACGAGCAGTACTTC
TRBJ1-2	-	-	TRBV11-2	CASSVLQANYGYTF	TGTGCCAGCAGCGTATTGCAAGCTAACTATGGCTACACCTTC
TRBJ1-5	-	-	TRBV5-4	CASSPRPGSNQPQHF	TGTGCCAGCAGCCCTCGTCCGGGTAGCAATCAGCCCCAGCATTTT
TRBJ2-1	-	-	TRBV24-1	CATSEVDRSSSYNEQFF	TGTGCCACCAGTGAAGTCGACAGGTCATCTTCCTACAATGAGCAGTTCTTC
TRBJ1-1	-	few	TRBV18	CASSPTPVAEAFF	TGTGCCAGCTCACCGACACCGGTCGCTGAAGCTTTCTTT
TRBJ1-4	-	many	TRBV29-1	CSVAQAREKLFF	TGCAGCGTTGCACAGGCTCGGGAAAAACTGTTTTTT
TRBJ2-5	TRBD1	-	TRBV12-3/TRBV12-4	CASSPQLGGTGLQETQYF	TGTGCCAGCAGTCCGCAACTTGGGGGGACAGGGCTCCAAGAGACCCAGTACTTC
TRBJ2-3	-	-	TRBV12-3/TRBV12-4	CASTLGQITDTQYF	TGTGCCAGCACCCTCGGGCAAATCACAGATACGCAGTATTTT
TRBJ1-5	-	few	TRBV28	CASSFAENSNQPQHF	TGTGCCAGCAGTTTTGCCGAAAATAGCAATCAGCCCCAGCATTTT
TRBJ1-2	-	few	TRBV27	CASSFGSSNYGYTF	TGTGCCAGCAGTTTTGGAAGTTCTAACTATGGCTACACCTTC
TRBJ2-7	TRBD2	-	TRBV7-9	CASSTNPSGSSHEQYF	TGTGCCAGCAGCACCAACCCTAGCGGGAGTTCCCACGAGCAGTACTTC
TRBJ1-4	TRBD1	-	TRBV19	CASGDSPNEKLFF	TGTGCCAGCGGGGACAGTCCTAATGAAAAACTGTTTTTT
TRBJ1-2	-	few	TRBV14	CASSQTGYGYTF	TGTGCCAGCAGTCAAACAGGGTACGGCTACACCTTC
TRBJ2-3	-	-	TRBV29-1	CSGSGDSASTDTQYF	TGCAGCGGATCCGGTGACAGTGCTAGCACAGATACGCAGTATTTT
TRBJ2-2	-	many	TRBV2	CASLGPTGELFF	TGTGCCAGCTTAGGACCGACCGGGGAGCTGTTTTTT
TRBJ1-2	-	few	TRBV11-2	CASSTGPGAGYGYTF	TGTGCCAGCAGCACCGGACCAGGGGCTGGCTATGGCTACACCTTC
TRBJ2-6	-	few	TRBV12-3/TRBV12-4	CASSLEGGANVLTF	TGTGCCAGCAGTTTAGAGGGTGGGGCCAACGTCCTGACTTTC
TRBJ2-7	-	many	TRBV7-2	CASSLVHSSYEQYF	TGTGCCAGCAGCTTAGTACATAGCTCCTACGAGCAGTACTTC
TRBJ2-1	-	-	TRBV5-5	CASSLKGNEQFF	TGTGCCAGCAGCCTAAAGGGGAATGAGCAGTTCTTC
TRBJ2-1	TRBD2	-	TRBV27	CASIAGGFNEQFF	TGTGCCAGCATTGCGGGAGGATTCAATGAGCAGTTCTTC
TRBJ1-4	-	many	TRBV6-5	CASSDLGTGNEKLFF	TGTGCCAGCAGCGACCTAGGGACGGGGAATGAAAAACTGTTTTTT
TRBJ1-5	-	many	TRBV6-2/TRBV6-3	CASMTADYSNQPQHF	TGTGCCAGTATGACGGCAGATTATAGCAATCAGCCCCAGCATTTT